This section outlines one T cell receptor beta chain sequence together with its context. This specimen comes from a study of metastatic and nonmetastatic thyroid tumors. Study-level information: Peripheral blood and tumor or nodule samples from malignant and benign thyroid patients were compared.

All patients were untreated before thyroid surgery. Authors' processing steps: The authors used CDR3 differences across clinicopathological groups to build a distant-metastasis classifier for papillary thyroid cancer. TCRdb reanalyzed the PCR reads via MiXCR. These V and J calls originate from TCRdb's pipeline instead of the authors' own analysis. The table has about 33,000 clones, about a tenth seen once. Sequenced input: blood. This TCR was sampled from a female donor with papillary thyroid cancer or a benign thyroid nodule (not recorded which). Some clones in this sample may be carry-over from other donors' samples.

In nucleotides, the CDR3 is TGTGCCAGCAGTGAACGGGGGGGGCCCTACGAGCAGTACTTC. It translates to CASSERGGPYEQYF. The chain combines TRBV2 with TRBJ2-7; the match to TRBD2 covers 8 bases. CDR1 SNHLY and CDR2 FYNNEI come from the germline V gene. The CDR3 spans 14 residues. V gave up 2 bases and J gave up 2 bases; unmatched junction bases: 2. The variable domain in full, with the rest retrieved from reference TRBV2 and TRBJ2-7, is EPEVTQTPSHQVTQMGQEVILRCVPISNHLYFYWYRQILGQKVEFLVSFYNNEISEKSEIFDDQFSVERPDGSNFTLKIRSTKLEDSAMYFCASSERGGPYEQYFGPGTRLTVT.